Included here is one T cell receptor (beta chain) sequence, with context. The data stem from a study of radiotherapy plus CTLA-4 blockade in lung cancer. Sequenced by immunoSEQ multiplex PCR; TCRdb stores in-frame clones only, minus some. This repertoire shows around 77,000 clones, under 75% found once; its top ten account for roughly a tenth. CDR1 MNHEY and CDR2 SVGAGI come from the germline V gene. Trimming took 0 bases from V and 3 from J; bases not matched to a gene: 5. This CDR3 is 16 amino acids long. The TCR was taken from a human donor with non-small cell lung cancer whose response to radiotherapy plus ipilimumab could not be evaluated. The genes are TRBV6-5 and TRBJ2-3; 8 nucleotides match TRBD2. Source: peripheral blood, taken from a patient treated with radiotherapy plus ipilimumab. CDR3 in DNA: TGTGCCAGCAGTTACTCCATTGGCGGGAGGACAGATACGCAGTATTTT. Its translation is CASSYSIGGRTDTQYF.